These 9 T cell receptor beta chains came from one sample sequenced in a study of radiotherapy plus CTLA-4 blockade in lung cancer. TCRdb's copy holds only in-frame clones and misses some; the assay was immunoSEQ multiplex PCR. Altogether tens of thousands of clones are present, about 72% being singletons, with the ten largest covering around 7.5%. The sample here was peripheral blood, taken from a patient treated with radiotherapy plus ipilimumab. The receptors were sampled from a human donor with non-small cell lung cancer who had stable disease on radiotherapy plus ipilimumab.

CDR3 sequence: CASSLAGVTDTQYF. The CDR3 DNA reads as TGCGCCAGCAGCTTGGCTGGGGTCACAGATACGCAGTATTTT. The chain couples TRBV5-1 to TRBJ2-3, with D uncertain. Trimming cost V 0 bases and J 2 bases, with 7 bases left between them. CDR1 and CDR2 (germline): SGHRS, YFSETQ. This CDR3 region has 14 residues. The whole variable domain, remainder taken from reference TRBV5-1 and TRBJ2-3, is KAGVTQTPRYLIKTRGQQVTLSCSPISGHRSVSWYQQTPGQGLQFLFEYFSETQRNKGNFPGRFSGRQFSNSRSEMNVSTLELGDSALYLCASSLAGVTDTQYFGPGTRLTVL.

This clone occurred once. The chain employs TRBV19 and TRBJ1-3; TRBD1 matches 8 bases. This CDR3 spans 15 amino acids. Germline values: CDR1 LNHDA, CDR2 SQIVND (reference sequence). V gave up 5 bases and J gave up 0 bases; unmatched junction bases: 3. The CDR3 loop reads CASSSTGVSGNTIYF. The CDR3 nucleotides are TGTGCCAGTAGTTCGACAGGGGTCTCTGGAAACACCATATATTTT.

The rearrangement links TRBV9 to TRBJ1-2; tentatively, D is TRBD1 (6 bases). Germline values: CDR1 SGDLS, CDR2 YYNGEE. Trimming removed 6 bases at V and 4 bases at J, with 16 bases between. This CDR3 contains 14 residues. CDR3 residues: CASTPPGGAYGYTF. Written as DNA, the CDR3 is TGTGCCAGCACTCCCCCTGGGGGGGCCTATGGCTACACCTTC.

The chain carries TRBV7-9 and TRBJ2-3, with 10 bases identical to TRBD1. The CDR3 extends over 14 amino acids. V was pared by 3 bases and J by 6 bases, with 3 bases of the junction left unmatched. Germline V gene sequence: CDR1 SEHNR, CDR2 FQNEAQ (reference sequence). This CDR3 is CASSLGQGMDTQYF. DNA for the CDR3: TGTGCCAGCAGCTTGGGACAGGGGATGGATACGCAGTATTTT.

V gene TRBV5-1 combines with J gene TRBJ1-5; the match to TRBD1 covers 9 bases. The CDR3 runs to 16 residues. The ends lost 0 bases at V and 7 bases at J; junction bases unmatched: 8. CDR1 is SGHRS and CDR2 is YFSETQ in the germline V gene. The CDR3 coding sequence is TGCGCCAGCAGCTTGGGGGACAGGGCTATGAACCAGCCCCAGCATTTT. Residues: CASSLGDRAMNQPQHF.

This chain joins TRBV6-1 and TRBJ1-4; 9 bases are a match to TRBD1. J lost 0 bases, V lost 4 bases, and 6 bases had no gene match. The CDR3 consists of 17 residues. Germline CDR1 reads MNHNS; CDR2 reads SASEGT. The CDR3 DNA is TGTGCCAGCAGTGGTCCCGGGACAGGGTCAACTAATGAAAAACTGTTTTTT. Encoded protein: CASSGPGTGSTNEKLFF.

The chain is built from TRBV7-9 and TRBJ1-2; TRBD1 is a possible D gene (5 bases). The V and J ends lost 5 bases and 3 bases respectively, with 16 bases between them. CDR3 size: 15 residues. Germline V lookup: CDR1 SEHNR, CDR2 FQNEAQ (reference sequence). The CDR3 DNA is TGTGCCAGCAGCCCTCGACGGGGGATGGACTATGGCTACACCTTC. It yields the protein CASSPRRGMDYGYTF.

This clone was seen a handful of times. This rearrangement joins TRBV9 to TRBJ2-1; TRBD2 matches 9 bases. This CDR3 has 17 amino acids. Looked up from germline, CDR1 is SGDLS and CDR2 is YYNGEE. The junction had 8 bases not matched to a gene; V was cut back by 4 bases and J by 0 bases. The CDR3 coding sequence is TGTGCCAGCAGCTTACTAGCGGGCCCGAGCTCCTACAATGAGCAGTTCTTC. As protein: CASSLLAGPSSYNEQFF.

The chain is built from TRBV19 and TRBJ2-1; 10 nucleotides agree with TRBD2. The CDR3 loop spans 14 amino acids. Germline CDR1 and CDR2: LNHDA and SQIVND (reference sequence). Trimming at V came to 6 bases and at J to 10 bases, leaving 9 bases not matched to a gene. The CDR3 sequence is CASSEIQGLAEQFF. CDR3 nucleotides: TGTGCCAGTAGCGAGATACAGGGACTAGCGGAGCAGTTCTTC.